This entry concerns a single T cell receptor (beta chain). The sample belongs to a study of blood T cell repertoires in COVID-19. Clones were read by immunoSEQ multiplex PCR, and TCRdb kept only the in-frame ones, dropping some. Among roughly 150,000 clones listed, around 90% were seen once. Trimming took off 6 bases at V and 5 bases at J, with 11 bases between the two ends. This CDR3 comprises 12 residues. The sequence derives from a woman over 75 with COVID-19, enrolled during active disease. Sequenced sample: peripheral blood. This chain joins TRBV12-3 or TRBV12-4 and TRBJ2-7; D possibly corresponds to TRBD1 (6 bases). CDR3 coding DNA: TGTGCCAGCAGATTTGGGGGCGACGAGCAGTACTTC. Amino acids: CASRFGGDEQYF.